This TCR beta chain was sequenced for a study of graft-versus-host responses after intestinal transplantation. About the research overall: Anti-thymocyte globulin induction preceded approximately three years of tacrolimus and steroid maintenance in all recipients.

Looked up from germline, CDR1 is SGHRS and CDR2 is YFSETQ. The CDR3 length is 13 residues. Details on this clone: The antigen is undetermined. At one of its ends the junction is not consistent with the germline gene, which may arise from a read error.

Sequenced by immunoSEQ multiplex PCR; TCRdb stores in-frame clones only, minus some. The sample lists under 40,000 clones, more than 90% seen once, with roughly 0.8% in the top ten. The study, taken as a whole, reports: Early post-transplant HvG declines showed an association with peak circulating GvH clone levels. GvH clones detected in recipient marrow included some appearing first in ileum or blood. Some patients had graft-donor T cell macrochimerism, and their allografts showed high graft-versus-host to host-versus-graft clonal ratios.

The sequences come from PBMCs, collected 16 days after intestinal transplant. The source of this sequence is a human patient who received an intestinal transplant, so some T cells may come from the graft donor. The chain uses TRBV5-1 and TRBJ2-7, with TRBD1 matching 10 bases. CDR3 sequence (DNA): TGCGCCAGCAGATTGGGACAGGGGAATCCGCAGTACTTC. Amino acid sequence: CASRLGQGNPQYF. The full variable domain, in which reference TRBV5-1 and TRBJ2-7 provide the parts outside the CDR3, is KAGVTQTPRYLIKTRGQQVTLSCSPISGHRSVSWYQQTPGQGLQFLFEYFSETQRNKGNFPGRFSGRQFSNSRSEMNVSTLELGDSALYLCASRLGQGNPQYFGPGTRLTVT.